The text below deals with one TCR beta chain. V shed 2 bases and J shed 5 bases, with 10 bases lying between them. This CDR3 contains 14 residues. CDR1 and CDR2 (germline): MNHEY, SVGAGI. Clones were sequenced by immunoSEQ multiplex PCR, and TCRdb holds only the in-frame ones, with some missing. The table lists 120,000 to 150,000 clones, approximately 90% of them singletons, with about 1.2% in the top ten. This sample stems from a study of blood T cell repertoires in COVID-19. Study as a whole: The United States, Italy and Spain were the sources of the acute and convalescent COVID-19 samples.

This sequence originates from a woman aged 30 to 39 with acute COVID-19. The specimen sequenced was PBMCs or T cells enriched from blood (not recorded which). The chain carries TRBV6-5 and TRBJ2-1; D is undetermined. Written as DNA, the CDR3 is TGTGCCAGCAGTTACGGCGGCGAGCACAATGAGCAGTTCTTC. Translation: CASSYGGEHNEQFF.